This T cell receptor beta chain is from a study of PD-L1 blockade in urothelial cancer. Overall study context: Dosed intravenously at 1,200 mg every 3 weeks, atezolizumab was initiated by patients in the mid-2010s. Blood analysis occurred 3 weeks (second dose) and 6 weeks after treatment start. Median T cell yield from blood was roughly 140,000.

Sample time point: pretreatment peripheral blood. V gave up 6 bases and J gave up 4 bases, with 17 bases separating them. There are 15 residues in the CDR3. Looked up from germline, CDR1 is SNHLY and CDR2 is FYNNEI. Sequencing used immunoSEQ multiplex PCR; TCRdb keeps in-frame clones, though not all of them. The sample has 40,000 to 60,000 clones, about four fifths seen once. Sample: PBMCs, taken around atezolizumab (anti-PD-L1) treatment. The rearrangement links TRBV2 to TRBJ2-3; D might be TRBD2 (5 bases). The sequence was obtained from a man in his 70s with urothelial cancer. CDR3 sequence: CASSHDIAISDTQYF. The CDR3 bases are TGTGCCAGCAGCCACGATATAGCGATCTCAGATACGCAGTATTTT.